This TCR beta chain was recorded in a study of blood T cell repertoires in COVID-19. On the study more broadly: PBMCs, B-cell-depleted T cells, or T cells provided the cDNA or gDNA that made up the material.

Generated by immunoSEQ multiplex PCR, the TCRdb table keeps only in-frame clones and is missing some. The sample lists roughly 190,000 clones, around 95% occurring once. The V gene lost 8 bases and the J gene lost 8 bases, with 18 bases spanning the gap. The CDR3 runs 13 residues. Germline CDR1 and CDR2: MNHEY and SMNVEV (reference sequence). The specimen sequenced was peripheral blood. The chain carries TRBV27 and TRBJ1-2; TRBD1 is a possible D gene (5 bases). The sequence was obtained from a man between 25 and 39 years old with COVID-19, enrolled during active disease. The CDR3 reads CASSSREGEGYTF. The CDR3 DNA reads TGTGCCAGCTCGTCCAGGGAAGGAGAGGGCTACACCTTC.